This paragraph reports one T cell receptor (beta chain). Its antigen is not identified. This record belongs to a study of T cell responses to AZD1222 COVID-19 vaccine. Overall study results and limits: Epitopes outside B.1.351 and B.1.1.7 mutated regions reportedly drew nearly half of spike TCRs. Just a handful of AZD1222 recipients tested seropositive at baseline.

Germline CDR1 and CDR2: MNHEY and SVGEGT. V lost 0 bases to trimming and J lost 5 bases; unmatched junction nucleotides: 11. CDR3 length: 17 amino acids. Only in-frame clones appear in the TCRdb table, and some are missing; sequencing was by immunoSEQ multiplex PCR. The table records approximately 150,000 clones, 85% to 95% of them present only once. This sample comprised peripheral blood, obtained on day 0 of AZD1222 vaccination. The chain links TRBV6-2 or TRBV6-3 to TRBJ2-7, with 9 bases aligning to TRBD2. The source of this sequence is an adult in good health. In nucleotides, the CDR3 is TGTGCCAGCAGTTACTCCCTTGATCTAGCGGGGAGCCACGAGCAGTACTTC. It translates to CASSYSLDLAGSHEQYF.